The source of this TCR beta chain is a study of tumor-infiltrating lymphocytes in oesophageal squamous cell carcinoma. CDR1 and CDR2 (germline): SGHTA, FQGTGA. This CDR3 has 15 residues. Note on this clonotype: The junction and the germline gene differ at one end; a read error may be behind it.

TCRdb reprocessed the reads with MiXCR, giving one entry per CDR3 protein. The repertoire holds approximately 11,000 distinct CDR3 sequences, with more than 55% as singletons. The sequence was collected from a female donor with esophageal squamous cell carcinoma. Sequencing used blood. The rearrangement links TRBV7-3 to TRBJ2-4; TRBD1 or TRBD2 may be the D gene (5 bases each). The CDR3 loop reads CASSHSPGRLATQYF. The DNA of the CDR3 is TGTGCCAGCAGCCACTCGCCAGGGAGATTGGCTACGCAGTATTTC. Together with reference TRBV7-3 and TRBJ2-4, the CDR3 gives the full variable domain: GAGVSQTPSNKVTEKGKYVELRCDPISGHTALYWYRQSLGQGPEFLIYFQGTGAADDSGLPNDRFFAVRPEGSVSTLKIQRTERGDSAVYLCASSHSPGRLATQYFGAGTRLSVL.